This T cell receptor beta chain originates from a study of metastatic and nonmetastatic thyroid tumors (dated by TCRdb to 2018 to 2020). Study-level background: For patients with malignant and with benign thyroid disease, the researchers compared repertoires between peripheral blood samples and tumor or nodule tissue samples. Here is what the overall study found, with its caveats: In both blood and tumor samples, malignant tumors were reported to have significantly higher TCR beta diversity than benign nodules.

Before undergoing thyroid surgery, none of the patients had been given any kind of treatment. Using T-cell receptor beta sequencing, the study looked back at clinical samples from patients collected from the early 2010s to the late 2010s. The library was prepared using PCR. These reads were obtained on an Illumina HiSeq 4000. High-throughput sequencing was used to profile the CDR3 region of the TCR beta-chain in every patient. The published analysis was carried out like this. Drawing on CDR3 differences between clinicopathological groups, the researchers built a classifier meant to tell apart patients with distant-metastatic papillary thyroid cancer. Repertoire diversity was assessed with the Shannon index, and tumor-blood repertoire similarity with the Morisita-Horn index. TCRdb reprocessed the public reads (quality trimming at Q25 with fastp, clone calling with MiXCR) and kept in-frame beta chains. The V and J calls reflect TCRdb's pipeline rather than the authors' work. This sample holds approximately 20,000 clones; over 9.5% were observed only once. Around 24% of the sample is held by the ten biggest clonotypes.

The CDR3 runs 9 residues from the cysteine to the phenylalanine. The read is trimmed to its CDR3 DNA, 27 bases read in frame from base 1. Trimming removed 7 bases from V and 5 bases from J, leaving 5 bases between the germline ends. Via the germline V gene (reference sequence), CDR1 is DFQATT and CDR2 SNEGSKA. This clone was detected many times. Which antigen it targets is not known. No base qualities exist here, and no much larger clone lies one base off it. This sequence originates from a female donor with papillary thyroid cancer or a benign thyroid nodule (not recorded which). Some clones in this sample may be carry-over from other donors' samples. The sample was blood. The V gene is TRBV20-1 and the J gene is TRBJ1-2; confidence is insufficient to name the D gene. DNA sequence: TGCAGTGTGGGGTATGGCTACACCTTC. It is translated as CSVGYGYTF.